This T cell receptor (beta chain) is from a study of T cell changes during pregnancy in multiple sclerosis. The germline gives CDR1 MNHNS, CDR2 SASEGT. V lost 6 bases and J 4 bases, leaving 3 bases between the germline ends. The CDR3 contains 10 residues. TCRdb's copy holds only in-frame clones and misses some; the assay was immunoSEQ multiplex PCR. This table has 100,000 or so clones, approximately 89% appearing once. This TCR was sampled from a female donor with multiple sclerosis, enrolled in a pregnancy study. This specimen was peripheral blood, taken after pregnancy. The genes are TRBV6-1 and TRBJ1-1; D ambiguous. CDR3 protein: CASSSTEAFF. CDR3 nucleotide sequence: TGTGCCAGCAGCAGCACTGAAGCTTTCTTT.